These 4 T cell receptor beta chains came from one sample sequenced in a study of T cells after yellow fever vaccination. Via MiXCR, TCRdb re-called the 5' RACE reads, giving one row per CDR3 protein. This sample has under 300,000 distinct CDR3 sequences, with 10% to 15% found just once. The material sequenced was CD4+ T cells sorted from PBMCs, taken 45 days after the yellow fever booster vaccination. The receptors were sampled from a man aged 25 to 40 who received the YFV17D yellow fever vaccine.

The chain carries TRBV20-1 and TRBJ2-1; no clear D. This CDR3 comprises 11 residues. Deletions cut 1 base from V and 5 bases from J, with 3 bases between. CDR1 and CDR2 from the germline V gene are DFQATT and SNEGSKA (reference sequence). The CDR3, as DNA: TGCAGTGCTAGAGCTGACAATGAGCAGTTCTTC. Its protein product is CSARADNEQFF.

The chain has TRBV7-9 and TRBJ2-2; TRBD1 is a possible D gene (5 bases). The CDR3 spans 15 residues. CDR1 and CDR2 (germline): SEHNR, FQNEAQ (reference sequence). Trimming left V 3 bases short and J 5 bases short, with 13 bases between. The CDR3 nucleotides are TGTGCCAGCAGCTTGAGAGACAGACTTACCGGGGAGCTGTTTTTT. Protein: CASSLRDRLTGELFF.

This CDR3 is CASKMTVQGEQYF. CDR3 bases: TGTGCCAGCAAAATGACAGTTCAGGGCGAGCAGTACTTC. The chain couples TRBV12-3 or TRBV12-4 to TRBJ2-7, with D possibly matching TRBD1 (5 bases). The CDR3 covers 13 residues. V lost 7 bases and J lost 6, with 16 bases in between.

This chain uses TRBV4-3 with TRBJ2-7; D is undetermined. Germline CDR1 reads LGHNA; CDR2 reads YSLEER. There are 13 residues in the CDR3. Trimming took 1 base from V and 4 from J, leaving 8 bases between them. The CDR3 DNA reads TGCGCCAGCAGCCAAGCGGGTGCGTACGAGCAGTACTTC. This sequence encodes CASSQAGAYEQYF.